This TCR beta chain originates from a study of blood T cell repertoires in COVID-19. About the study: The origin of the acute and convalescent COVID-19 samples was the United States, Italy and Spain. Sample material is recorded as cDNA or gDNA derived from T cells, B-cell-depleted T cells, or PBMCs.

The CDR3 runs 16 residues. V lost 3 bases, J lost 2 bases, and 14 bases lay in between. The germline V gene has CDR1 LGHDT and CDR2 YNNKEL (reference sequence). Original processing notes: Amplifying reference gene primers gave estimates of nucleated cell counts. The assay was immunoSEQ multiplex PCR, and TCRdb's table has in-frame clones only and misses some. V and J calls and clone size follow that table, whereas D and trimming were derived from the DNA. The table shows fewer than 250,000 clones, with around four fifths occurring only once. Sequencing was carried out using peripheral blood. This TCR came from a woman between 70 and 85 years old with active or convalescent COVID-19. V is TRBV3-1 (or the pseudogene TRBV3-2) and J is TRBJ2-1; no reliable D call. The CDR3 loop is CASSQVSLPPYNEQFF. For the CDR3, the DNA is TGTGCCAGCAGCCAGGTTAGCCTTCCTCCCTACAATGAGCAGTTCTTC.